The rows below give T cell receptor beta chains drawn from one sample of a study of T cell responses to AZD1222 COVID-19 vaccine. Profiling relied on immunoSEQ multiplex PCR, and the TCRdb table lists in-frame clones only, not all of them. The sample consists of about 130,000 clones, around nine tenths of them appearing once. The sequencing here drew on peripheral blood, taken on day 0 of AZD1222 vaccination. The source of these receptors is an adult in good health. Each CDR3 is given with its conserved first and last residue. The D gene is left open where the match is weak. Size values are once, few and many counts, or a class for expanded clones, and some rows have none.

d_call	v_call	clone_size	cdr3_length	j_call	cdr3_nt	cdr3_aa
TRBD1	TRBV5-1	.	14	TRBJ1-2	TGCGCCAGCAGCCCAGGGGGCCAAGTCTATGGCTACACCTTC	CASSPGGQVYGYTF
.	TRBV19	.	15	TRBJ2-2	TGTGCCAGTAGTATGTGGGGGCGAAGGACCGGGGAGCTGTTTTTT	CASSMWGRRTGELFF
TRBD2	TRBV5-4	.	16	TRBJ2-5	TGTGCCAGCAGGGGTGGACTAGCGGGAGTCGCGGAGACCCAGTACTTC	CASRGGLAGVAETQYF
.	TRBV19	few	14	TRBJ1-2	TGTGCCAGTAGTATGTCCAGAGGCTCTGATGGCTACACCTTC	CASSMSRGSDGYTF
.	TRBV6-4	once	15	TRBJ2-3	TGTGCCAGCAGCTGGACAGACTTTTCCACAGATACGCAGTATTTT	CASSWTDFSTDTQYF
.	TRBV6-5	.	14	TRBJ1-4	TGTGCCAGCAGTTACTCGAGTTGGGAGGAAAAACTGTTTTTT	CASSYSSWEEKLFF
.	TRBV6-5	.	13	TRBJ1-5	TGTGCCAGCACCAACGGGGGCAATCAGCCCCAGCATTTT	CASTNGGNQPQHF
TRBD2	TRBV4-3	.	17	TRBJ2-2	TGCGCCAGCAGCCCCGGGACTAGCGGGCGGAAAACCGGGGAGCTGTTTTTT	CASSPGTSGRKTGELFF
.	TRBV25-1	.	12	TRBJ1-2	TGTGCCAGCAGCTTTACTAACTATGGCTACACCTTC	CASSFTNYGYTF
.	TRBV7-9	once	13	TRBJ1-2	TGTGCCAGCCAGCGAGGCGGCCTCGGGGGCTACACCTTC	CASQRGGLGGYTF
.	TRBV7-9	.	14	TRBJ1-4	TGTGCCAGCAGCGGGGACCCCGGGGAGGAAAAACTGTTTTTT	CASSGDPGEEKLFF
.	TRBV28	.	12	TRBJ2-5	TGTGCCAGCTTAGGGGACCAAGAGACCCAGTACTTC	CASLGDQETQYF
.	TRBV6-5	.	15	TRBJ2-1	TGTGCCAGCAGACGGCAGCGGATCTCCTACAATGAGCAGTTCTTC	CASRRQRISYNEQFF
.	TRBV28	once	11	TRBJ1-4	TGTGCCAGCAGCCTACAATCGAAACTGTTTTTT	CASSLQSKLFF
.	TRBV18	.	15	TRBJ2-7	TGTGCCAGCTCACCAGCCGTCCCGGGGACTGGGGAGCAGTACTTC	CASSPAVPGTGEQYF
TRBD1	TRBV5-1	.	14	TRBJ1-5	TGCGCCAGCAGCCCGACCGACAGGGTTCAGCCCCAGCATTTT	CASSPTDRVQPQHF
.	TRBV27	.	15	TRBJ2-1	TGTGCCAGCAACCCCACGGGGGGCCGACACAATGAGCAGTTCTTC	CASNPTGGRHNEQFF
.	TRBV19	.	16	TRBJ1-5	TGTGCCAGTAGTCACCTTTATGACAGGAGCAATCAGCCCCAGCATTTT	CASSHLYDRSNQPQHF
.	TRBV5-1	.	14	TRBJ2-1	TGCGCCAGCAGCTTTAATGGGCCCGGGGATGAGCAGTTCTTC	CASSFNGPGDEQFF
.	TRBV7-8	.	14	TRBJ1-2	TGTGCCAGCGCACTGGCAGGGGAGGGCTATGGCTACACCTTC	CASALAGEGYGYTF
.	TRBV4-1	.	16	TRBJ1-1	TGCGCCAGCAGCCAAGTCAGGGCCCTAATGGACACTGAAGCTTTCTTT	CASSQVRALMDTEAFF
TRBD1	TRBV11-3	.	16	TRBJ1-5	TGTGCCAGCAGCTTAGGCGCGACAGGGGCATATCAGCCCCAGCATTTT	CASSLGATGAYQPQHF
.	TRBV24-1	.	13	TRBJ2-1	TGTGCCACCTCCTCTGGGTACTACAATGAGCAGTTCTTC	CATSSGYYNEQFF
.	TRBV30	.	16	TRBJ1-3	TGTGCCTGGAGTGAGAGACAGCGAGGTACCGGAAACACCATATATTTT	CAWSERQRGTGNTIYF
TRBD2	TRBV5-1	.	15	TRBJ2-7	TGCGCCAGCATCTCAGGCGGGGGGGCTTCGGACGAGCAGTACTTC	CASISGGGASDEQYF
.	TRBV7-9	.	13	TRBJ2-6	TGTGCCAGCAGCGCGACTGGGGCCAACGTCCTGACTTTC	CASSATGANVLTF
.	TRBV5-1	.	17	TRBJ1-5	TGCGCCAGCAGGTTGACCCGGGACCGCACCTGGACTCAGCCCCAGCATTTT	CASRLTRDRTWTQPQHF
TRBD1	TRBV24-1	.	16	TRBJ2-3	TGTGCCACCAGTGACAGACAGGGGGATATCACAGATACGCAGTATTTT	CATSDRQGDITDTQYF
.	TRBV5-4	.	15	TRBJ1-1	TGTGCCAGCAGCTTGGGAGGGATAATGAACACTGAAGCTTTCTTT	CASSLGGIMNTEAFF
.	TRBV3-1/TRBV3-2	.	14	TRBJ1-5	TGTGCCAGCGGCAGCCCCCCCTCTAATCAGCCCCAGCATTTT	CASGSPPSNQPQHF
.	TRBV7-2	.	17	TRBJ2-2	TGTGCCAGCAGCTTCCCCCAAGGCGGGGTCGCCACCGGGGAGCTGTTTTTT	CASSFPQGGVATGELFF
.	TRBV2	few	15	TRBJ1-2	TGTGCCAGCAGGAGGGCGGCAGGGGATAACTATGGCTACACCTTC	CASRRAAGDNYGYTF
TRBD1	TRBV28	.	14	TRBJ2-2	TGTGCCAGCAGTTTTCAGGGGGCGCACGGGGAGCTGTTTTTT	CASSFQGAHGELFF
.	TRBV27	once	14	TRBJ1-5	TGTGCCAGCAGTTTCGACAGCCGCAATCAGCCCCAGCATTTT	CASSFDSRNQPQHF
.	TRBV19	.	14	TRBJ1-5	TGTGCCAGTAGTATAAGGCAGGGGTATCAGCCCCAGCATTTT	CASSIRQGYQPQHF
.	TRBV7-6	.	15	TRBJ1-1	TGTGCCAGCAGCTTAGCGGGGCAGGGGAACACTGAAGCTTTCTTT	CASSLAGQGNTEAFF
.	TRBV5-1	.	17	TRBJ2-7	TGCGCCAGCAGCTTGGTGACCGGACGTACAATCTCCTACGAGCAGTACTTC	CASSLVTGRTISYEQYF
TRBD2	TRBV5-1	few	14	TRBJ2-7	TGCGCCAGCAGCTTCGGGGGGGTAGCCTACGAGCAGTACTTC	CASSFGGVAYEQYF
TRBD2	TRBV4-2	.	16	TRBJ2-3	TGTGCCAGCAGCCAAGAAACGGGGGGGGGCACAGATACGCAGTATTTT	CASSQETGGGTDTQYF
.	TRBV5-1	.	14	TRBJ1-1	TGCGCCAGCAGTAGAGAGGTGATGAACACTGAAGCTTTCTTT	CASSREVMNTEAFF
.	TRBV27	.	13	TRBJ1-3	TGTGCCAGCAGGGGCGGATCTGGAAACACCATATATTTT	CASRGGSGNTIYF
.	TRBV5-6	.	17	TRBJ2-2	TGTGCCAGCAGCCCCCGGGACTCACCATTGGTAGCCGGGGAGCTGTTTTTT	CASSPRDSPLVAGELFF
.	TRBV10-3	.	17	TRBJ2-5	TGTGCCATCAGATCCTCGCTGGAGGGGTTTGGTCTAGAGACCCAGTACTTC	CAIRSSLEGFGLETQYF
.	TRBV2	.	14	TRBJ1-1	TGTGCCAGCAGTGAACAGGCCCAGAACACTGAAGCTTTCTTT	CASSEQAQNTEAFF
.	TRBV27	.	13	TRBJ2-5	TGTGCCAGCAGCGTCCCGTCAAGCGAGACCCAGTACTTC	CASSVPSSETQYF
TRBD1	TRBV28	.	17	TRBJ2-1	TGTGCCAGCAGTTCTAGCCGGGACAGTGGAGAATGGGGTGAGCAGTTCTTC	CASSSSRDSGEWGEQFF
.	TRBV3-1/TRBV3-2	.	13	TRBJ1-2	TGTGCCAGCAGCCCTGAGGGGGACTATGGCTACACCTTC	CASSPEGDYGYTF
.	TRBV10-3	.	15	TRBJ1-5	TGTGCCATCAGTGAGTCGGGCAATAGCAATCAGCCCCAGCATTTT	CAISESGNSNQPQHF
TRBD1	TRBV7-8	.	16	TRBJ1-6	TGTGCCAGCAGCGCACCCGGGGACAGGGGCAATTCACCCCTCCACTTT	CASSAPGDRGNSPLHF
.	TRBV5-4	.	16	TRBJ2-2	TGTGCCAGCAGCCCACCTACGGGGGGCCCCACCGGGGAGCTGTTTTTT	CASSPPTGGPTGELFF
.	TRBV5-6	.	13	TRBJ2-1	TGTGCCAGCAGCTTGGGTCGGGCAAAGGGGCAGTTCTTC	CASSLGRAKGQFF
.	TRBV2	.	16	TRBJ2-2	TGTGCCAGCATAACGGTCCGGGGGGCGATCACCGGGGAGCTGTTTTTT	CASITVRGAITGELFF
.	TRBV6-5	.	14	TRBJ2-5	TGTGCCAGCAGATCGGAAGCCGGCGGGGAGACCCAGTACTTC	CASRSEAGGETQYF
.	TRBV27	.	11	TRBJ2-1	TGTGCCAGCAGCCTAAGGGATGAGCAGTTCTTC	CASSLRDEQFF
TRBD1	TRBV11-2	.	13	TRBJ2-7	TGTGCCAGCAGCTTAGATCAGGGGACAGGGCCGTACTTC	CASSLDQGTGPYF
.	TRBV29-1	.	13	TRBJ2-1	TGCAGCACCCGTTCCAACAGCAACAATGAGCAGTTCTTC	CSTRSNSNNEQFF
.	TRBV18	.	13	TRBJ2-3	TGTGCCAGCTCACCAGGGACGGAAGATACGCAGTATTTT	CASSPGTEDTQYF
.	TRBV7-9	.	11	TRBJ1-1	TGTGCCAGCAGCTTGAACACTGAAGCTTTCTTT	CASSLNTEAFF
.	TRBV19	.	15	TRBJ1-6	TGTGCCAGTAGGGTGGGGTTGATGGAGAATTCACCCCTCCACTTT	CASRVGLMENSPLHF
TRBD2	TRBV11-2	.	16	TRBJ2-3	TGTGCCAGCAGCTCCACTAGCGGGGGCACCACAGATACGCAGTATTTT	CASSSTSGGTTDTQYF